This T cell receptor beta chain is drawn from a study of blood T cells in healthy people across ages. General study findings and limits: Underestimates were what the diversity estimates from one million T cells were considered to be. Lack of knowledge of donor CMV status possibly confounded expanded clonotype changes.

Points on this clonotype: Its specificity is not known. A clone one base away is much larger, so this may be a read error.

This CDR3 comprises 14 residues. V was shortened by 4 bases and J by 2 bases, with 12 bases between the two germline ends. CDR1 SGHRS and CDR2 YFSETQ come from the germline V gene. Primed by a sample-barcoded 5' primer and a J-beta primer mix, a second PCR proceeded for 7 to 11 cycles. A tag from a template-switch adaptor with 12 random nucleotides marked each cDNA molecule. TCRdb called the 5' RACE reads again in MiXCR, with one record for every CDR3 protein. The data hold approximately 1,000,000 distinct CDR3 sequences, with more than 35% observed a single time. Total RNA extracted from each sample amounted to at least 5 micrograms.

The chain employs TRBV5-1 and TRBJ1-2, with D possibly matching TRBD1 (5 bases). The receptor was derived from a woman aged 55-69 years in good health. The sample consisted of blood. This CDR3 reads CASSVAQGNYGYTF. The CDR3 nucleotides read TGCGCCAGCAGCGTGGCGCAGGGAAACTATGGCTACACCTTC. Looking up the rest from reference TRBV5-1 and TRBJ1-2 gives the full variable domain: KAGVTQTPRYLIKTRGQQVTLSCSPISGHRSVSWYQQTPGQGLQFLFEYFSETQRNKGNFPGRFSGRQFSNSRSEMNVSTLELGDSALYLCASSVAQGNYGYTFGSGTRLTVV.